What follows are 2 T cell receptor beta chains derived from one specimen sequenced in a study of CD8+ T cells in alopecia areata. Extraction and reverse transcription of RNA yielded cDNA as the sequencing template. Measured with immunoSEQ multiplex PCR; TCRdb has only the in-frame clones, and not every one. The sample lists around 200,000 clones; roughly three fifths were seen once. Sample treatment: oral pan-JAK inhibitor, 5-10 mg twice daily. The source was CD4+ T cells sorted from blood, collected at week 4, from a patient treated with tofacitinib. Every receptor here comes from a human donor with alopecia areata.

The chain recombines TRBV30 with TRBJ2-7; 9 positions agree with TRBD2. This CDR3 is built from 14 residues. Unmatched junction bases numbered 6, after V lost 1 base and J lost 5 bases. Germline loops: CDR1 GTSNPN, CDR2 SVGIG (reference sequence). This CDR3 is CAWSDGSGRHEQYF. CDR3 in DNA: TGTGCCTGGAGTGATGGTAGCGGGAGACACGAGCAGTACTTC.

The V gene is TRBV7-2, the J gene TRBJ2-5; no firm D call. Germline CDR1 reads SGHTA; CDR2 reads FQGNSA. Trimming pared 6 bases from V and 5 bases from J, leaving 16 bases between. CDR3 size: 14 residues. The CDR3: CASRVSSSKETQYF. The CDR3 region has the DNA TGTGCCAGCAGAGTGTCATCCTCGAAGGAGACCCAGTACTTC.